The 26 T cell receptor beta chains presented below share a single source sample, sequenced in a study of post-analysis software for immune sequencing data (dated by TCRdb to the mid-2010s). On the study overall, not on this receptor specifically: A handful of TRBV segments, including TRBV5-6, TRBV5-1 and TRBV20-1, were significantly more frequent in patients than controls.

Libraries were built with PCR. The run used an Illumina HiSeq 2500. Unique molecular identifiers were incorporated into TCR beta cDNA libraries to reduce PCR and sequencing biases. TCRdb took the public reads, trimmed them with fastp at Q25, ran MiXCR for clone calling and kept in-frame beta chains. Rows are combined by CDR3 protein, so each entry shows the most common genes and DNA. This sample gives some 800,000 distinct CDR3 sequences in total; approximately 44% of them show up just once. The ten largest clones capture roughly 4.9% of the sample. The antigens for these receptors are not known. The sequenced material came from blood. The receptors here all came from a girl aged 5-17 years with multiple sclerosis.

The rearrangement joins TRBV14 to TRBJ2-7; 8 bases are a match to TRBD2. Germline trimming cut 2 bases from V and 0 bases from J; bases unmatched to any gene: 18. The CDR3 has 20 residues. Germline CDR1 SGHDN, CDR2 FVKESK. Here the CDR3 reads CASSQIGVTTQRGNSYEQYF. CDR3 DNA sequence: TGTGCCAGCAGCCAAATTGGCGTCACAACCCAGCGGGGGAACTCCTACGAGCAGTACTTC.

The chain employs TRBV5-1 and TRBJ1-2; TRBD1 aligns across 7 bases. CDR1 is SGHRS, CDR2 YFSETQ, per germline. After removal of 2 bases from V and 6 bases from J, the junction contained 13 bases not matched to a gene. This CDR3 comprises 16 residues. The CDR3 nucleotides read TGCGCCAGCAGCTTTCTTAGACAGGGCGCGGGGGATGGCTACACCTTC. As protein: CASSFLRQGAGDGYTF. The complete variable domain, with remaining parts taken from reference TRBV5-1 and TRBJ1-2, reads KAGVTQTPRYLIKTRGQQVTLSCSPISGHRSVSWYQQTPGQGLQFLFEYFSETQRNKGNFPGRFSGRQFSNSRSEMNVSTLELGDSALYLCASSFLRQGAGDGYTFGSGTRLTVV.

The chain links TRBV25-1 to TRBJ2-3, with a weak D call TRBD1 (5 bases). The CDR3 contains 15 residues. CDR1 is MGHDK and CDR2 is SYGVNS in the germline V gene. Deletions cut 4 bases from V and 7 bases from J, with 18 bases between. The CDR3 reads CASSGGPDDINTQYF. The CDR3 DNA is TGTGCCAGCAGTGGGGGCCCCGACGACATAAATACGCAGTATTTT.

The chain joins TRBV15 to TRBJ2-3; 9 bases are a match to TRBD1. The germline gives CDR1 LNHNV, CDR2 YYDKDF (reference sequence). The CDR3 loop spans 16 amino acids. With 5 bases clipped from V and 1 base from J, the junction kept 7 bases outside the gene matches. This CDR3 is CATSAFDRGGTDTQYF. CDR3 nucleotide sequence: TGTGCCACCAGCGCCTTTGACAGGGGGGGCACAGATACGCAGTATTTT.

This chain uses TRBV6-2 or TRBV6-3 with TRBJ2-3; no definite D call. Germline V gene sequence: CDR1 MNHEY, CDR2 SVGEGT. Trimming pared 4 bases from V and 3 bases from J, leaving 11 bases between. The CDR3 length is 14 residues. CDR3 in amino acids: CASSSSRNTDTQYF. CDR3 nucleotides: TGTGCCAGCAGTTCGTCCCGTAATACAGATACGCAGTATTTT.

The chain carries TRBV13 and TRBJ2-1, with 13 bases aligning to TRBD2. The DNA end is more similar to TRBJ2-7, so the J call may be wrong. This CDR3 comprises 17 residues. Germline values: CDR1 PRHDT, CDR2 FYEKMQ (reference sequence). Written as DNA, the CDR3 is TGTGCCAGCAGCTTAGGCTTATGGACTAGCGGGAGTAATGAGCAGTACTTC. This translates into CASSLGLWTSGSNEQYF.

The gene calls are TRBV28 and TRBJ2-1; a possible D gene is TRBD2 (5 bases). The V end lost 4 bases, the J end lost 0 bases, and 13 bases lay between the germline ends. The CDR3 extends over 16 amino acids. Germline V lookup: CDR1 MDHEN, CDR2 SYDVKM. CDR3 DNA sequence: TGTGCCAGCAGTTCGTCCGGGATGATCTCCTACAATGAGCAGTTCTTC. This translates into CASSSSGMISYNEQFF. Full variable domain (rest looked up from reference TRBV28 and TRBJ2-1): DVKVTQSSRYLVKRTGEKVFLECVQDMDHENMFWYRQDPGLGLRLIYFSYDVKMKEKGDIPEGYSVSREKKERFSLILESASTNQTSMYLCASSSSGMISYNEQFFGPGTRLTVL.

This chain connects TRBV20-1 to TRBJ2-7; no reliable D call. V lost 0 bases, J lost 0 bases, and 12 bases lay in between. Germline-derived CDR1 and CDR2 are DFQATT and SNEGSKA (reference sequence). The CDR3 spans 15 residues. CDR3 coding DNA: TGCAGTGCTAGAGATGGTGGTAGGATCTCCTACGAGCAGTACTTC. Residues: CSARDGGRISYEQYF.

V usage is TRBV27 and J usage is TRBJ2-7, with TRBD2 matching 7 bases. The end of the DNA is better explained by TRBJ2-5, so the J call may be wrong. Germline CDR1 reads MNHEY; CDR2 reads SMNVEV (reference sequence). CDR3 length: 14 residues. The CDR3 region is CASSYAGAPETQYF. CDR3 nucleotides: TGTGCCAGCAGTTATGCGGGAGCCCCTGAGACCCAGTACTTC.

Turning to this clonotype: This could be a read error, since a much larger clone is one nucleotide away. The chain uses TRBV15 and TRBJ2-3, with no clear D. Germline V CDR1 and CDR2: LNHNV, YYDKDF (reference sequence). Trimming stripped 0 bases from V and 4 bases from J, with 2 bases between. The CDR3 is 12 residues long. CDR3 in DNA: TGTGCCACCAGCAGAGATTCAGATACGCAGTATTTT. It codes for CATSRDSDTQYF.

The chain has TRBV2 and TRBJ2-7, with D possibly called TRBD1 or TRBD2 (6 bases each). The CDR3 length is 14 residues. Between the trimmed V and J ends, which lost 6 bases and 6 bases, there was a span of 18 bases. Per the germline V gene, CDR1 is SNHLY and CDR2 is FYNNEI. CDR3 sequence reads: CASRAQGGPGEQYF. DNA for the CDR3: TGTGCCAGCAGGGCTCAAGGGGGGCCTGGCGAGCAGTACTTC.

The genes are TRBV4-2 and TRBJ1-2; maybe TRBD1 (6 bases). The CDR3 length is 15 residues. Germline V gene sequence: CDR1 LGHNA, CDR2 YNFKEQ. V was trimmed by 1 base and J by 3 bases, leaving 12 bases between them. The DNA for the CDR3 is TGTGCCAGCAGCCAAGTTCCGGGGGCGGACTATGGCTACACCTTC. Its translation: CASSQVPGADYGYTF.

The J gene is TRBJ1-4, the V gene TRBV20-1; TRBD1 is a possible D gene (5 bases). Germline loops: CDR1 DFQATT, CDR2 SNEGSKA (reference sequence). This CDR3 contains 12 residues. The V end lost 4 bases, the J end lost 5 bases, and 8 bases lay between the germline ends. In DNA form, the CDR3 reads TGCAGTGCTACGGAGGGGAATGAAAAACTGTTTTTT. Protein: CSATEGNEKLFF.

This clonotype occurred once. V gene TRBV15 combines with J gene TRBJ1-2, with D uncertain. The CDR3 has 14 residues. Germline CDR1 LNHNV, CDR2 YYDKDF (reference sequence). Trimming removed 0 bases at V and 5 bases at J, with 10 bases between. The CDR3 spells CATSRDQQQYGYTF. CDR3 coding DNA: TGTGCCACCAGCAGAGATCAACAGCAGTATGGCTACACCTTC.

On this clonotype itself: The junction differs from germline at one of its ends, possibly a read error. This rearrangement joins TRBV29-1 to TRBJ2-2; perhaps TRBD1 as D (6 bases). The CDR3 covers 16 residues. From germline, CDR1 is SQVTM and CDR2 ANQGSEA. The CDR3 nucleotides are TGCAGCGTTGTTTCGGTCGGGACACCGAACACCGGGGAGCCGTTTTTT. Protein sequence: CSVVSVGTPNTGEPFF.

In this sample, this clonotype turned up a few times. V and J are TRBV2 and TRBJ2-7, with TRBD1 matching over 7 bases. The CDR3 extends over 14 amino acids. Trimming cost V 5 bases and J 3 bases; bases outside gene matches: 7. Looked up from germline, CDR1 is SNHLY and CDR2 is FYNNEI. The CDR3: CASSSTGWDYEQYF. The CDR3 nucleotides are TGTGCCAGCAGTTCGACAGGGTGGGACTACGAGCAGTACTTC.

In this sample, this clonotype turned up many times. This chain links TRBV9 with TRBJ2-5; 7 nucleotides align to TRBD2. The junction had 11 bases not matched to a gene; V was cut back by 4 bases and J by 2 bases. Germline V gives CDR1 SGDLS, CDR2 YYNGEE. The CDR3 contains 16 residues. The CDR3 spells CASSPRTSLGQETQYF. In nucleotides, the CDR3 is TGTGCCAGCAGCCCCCGGACTAGTCTGGGGCAAGAGACCCAGTACTTC.

The gene calls are TRBV3-1 and TRBJ1-2; D is possibly TRBD1 (5 bases). V dropped 5 bases and J dropped 5 bases, with 18 bases sitting between them. Germline CDR1 LGHDT, CDR2 YNNKEL (reference sequence). This CDR3 has 15 residues. In DNA, the CDR3 is TGTGCCAGCAGCACAAAGCCCAGGGTCGCGTATGGCTACACCTTC. Its translation is CASSTKPRVAYGYTF.

This clonotype was counted only a few times. The V call is TRBV2, the J call TRBJ2-7, with 11 bases matching TRBD1. V lost 7 bases, J lost 2 bases, and 10 bases stayed unmatched. This CDR3 has 16 amino acids. The germline gives CDR1 SNHLY, CDR2 FYNNEI. In nucleotides, the CDR3 is TGTGCCAGCACCTCTTTTGCGGGACAGGGGGCCTACGAGCAGTACTTC. Translating gives CASTSFAGQGAYEQYF.

This clonotype was seen a few times. The chain employs TRBV5-5 and TRBJ2-5; D is possibly TRBD1 (7 bases). Germline V gene sequence: CDR1 SGHKS, CDR2 YYEKEE (reference sequence). The CDR3 totals 17 residues. V was pared by 3 bases and J by 11 bases, with 29 bases between. CDR3: CASSSQLKPGQWREQYF. In DNA, the CDR3 is TGTGCCAGCAGCTCTCAACTAAAACCGGGACAGTGGAGGGAGCAGTACTTC. The full variable domain, in which reference TRBV5-5 and TRBJ2-5 provide the parts outside the CDR3, is DAGVTQSPTHLIKTRGQQVTLRCSPISGHKSVSWYQQVLGQGPQFIFQYYEKEERGRGNFPDRFSARQFPNYSSELNVNALLLGDSALYLCASSSQLKPGQWREQYFGPGTRLLVL.

This clonotype was found a few times. The genes are TRBV7-2 and TRBJ2-1, with D possibly being TRBD1 or TRBD2 (5 bases each). The CDR3 has 13 residues. Germline CDR1 SGHTA, CDR2 FQGNSA. Trimming cost V 7 bases and J 5 bases, with 12 bases left between them. The CDR3 bases are TGTGCCAGCACCTGGGGGTACAACAATGAGCAGTTCTTC. Residues: CASTWGYNNEQFF.

This clonotype was observed a few times. V is TRBV10-3 and J is TRBJ2-1, with 9 bases that match TRBD1. After removal of 7 bases from V and 6 bases from J, the junction contained 10 bases not matched to a gene. This CDR3 has 15 residues. Germline loops: CDR1 ENHRY, CDR2 SYGVKD. In DNA form, the CDR3 reads TGTGCCATCACCCAAACGGGACAGGGAGTCAATGAGCAGTTCTTC. This sequence encodes CAITQTGQGVNEQFF.

A few counts support this clonotype. V usage is TRBV28 and J usage is TRBJ2-7, with D perhaps matching TRBD1 (6 bases). CDR1 and CDR2 (germline): MDHEN, SYDVKM. This CDR3 is 13 amino acids long. V was trimmed by 5 bases and J by 4 bases, leaving 12 bases between them. The DNA for the CDR3 is TGTGCCAGCAGTACAGGGATGTTTTACGAGCAGTACTTC. Its protein is CASSTGMFYEQYF.

The chain is built from TRBV5-1 and TRBJ2-5; TRBD2 is a possible D gene (5 bases). The CDR3 extends over 13 amino acids. V shed 0 bases and J shed 3 bases, with 6 bases lying between them. CDR1 is SGHRS and CDR2 is YFSETQ in the germline V gene. CDR3 bases: TGCGCCAGCAGCTTGGCCGGGAAAGAGACCCAGTACTTC. Protein product: CASSLAGKETQYF.

The chain links TRBV9 to TRBJ2-5, with 9 positions matching TRBD2. Germline V gene lookup returns CDR1 SGDLS and CDR2 YYNGEE. This CDR3 region has 16 residues. The junction had 8 bases not matched to a gene; V was cut back by 3 bases and J by 2 bases. The CDR3 nucleotides are TGTGCCAGCAGCGCTGGGACTAGCAAATCTCAAGAGACCCAGTACTTC. This encodes CASSAGTSKSQETQYF.

Only one count was recorded for this clonotype. A much bigger clone sits one base away, suggesting this may be a read error. This rearrangement joins TRBV20-1 to TRBJ2-5, with 10 bases identical to TRBD2. Germline CDR1 and CDR2: DFQATT and SNEGSKA (reference sequence). After removal of 7 bases from V and 6 bases from J, the junction contained 5 bases not matched to a gene. The CDR3 totals 12 residues. The CDR3 here is CSGEREGKTQYF. The CDR3 nucleotides read TGCAGTGGCGAGCGGGAGGGGAAGACCCAGTACTTC.